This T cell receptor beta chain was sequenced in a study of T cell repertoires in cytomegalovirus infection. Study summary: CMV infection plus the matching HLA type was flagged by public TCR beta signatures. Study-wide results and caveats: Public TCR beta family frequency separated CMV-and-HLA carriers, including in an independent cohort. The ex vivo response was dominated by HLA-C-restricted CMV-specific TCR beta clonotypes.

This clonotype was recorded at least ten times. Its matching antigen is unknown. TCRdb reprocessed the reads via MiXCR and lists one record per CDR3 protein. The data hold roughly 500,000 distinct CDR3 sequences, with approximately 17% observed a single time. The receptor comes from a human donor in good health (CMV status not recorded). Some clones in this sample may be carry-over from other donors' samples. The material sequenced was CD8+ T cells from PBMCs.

CDR3 sequence: CAILPGSRLETATNEKLFF. The CDR3 nucleotides read TGTGCCATCCTACCCGGCTCACGGCTGGAGACTGCAACTAATGAAAAACTGTTTTTT. The chain carries TRBV10-3 and TRBJ1-4; D remains ambiguous. This CDR3 is 19 amino acids long. V was shortened by 8 bases and J by 0 bases, with 25 bases between the two germline ends. Germline V CDR1 and CDR2: ENHRY, SYGVKD.